The present entry profiles one T cell receptor (beta chain) with its context. Antigen specificity is unknown. Healthy people donating bone marrow made up the donors. Unrecorded for this donor was the CMV serostatus. This entry is derived from a study of cytomegalovirus exposure and HLA in healthy donors. Findings of the study overall: The authors later linked a missense DCLRE1C variant to TCR beta V- and J-gene trimming.

Germline V CDR1 and CDR2: GTSNPN, SVGIG (reference sequence). The germline V and J ends were trimmed by 4 bases and 10 bases, with 10 bases remaining between them. The CDR3 has 10 amino acids. PCR used 60 Vbeta primers and 13 Jbeta primers. TCRdb's copy holds only in-frame clones and misses some; the assay was immunoSEQ multiplex PCR. The sample yields 120,000 or so clones, over 75% seen once. J is TRBJ1-1 and V is TRBV30; a weak D match, TRBD1 (5 bases). Sequencing was carried out using PBMCs. This clonotype was obtained from a human donor in good health. The CDR3 reads CAWIQGVAFF. Here the CDR3 DNA reads TGTGCCTGGATCCAGGGCGTAGCTTTCTTT.